These 13 T cell receptor beta chains originate from one sample sequenced in a study of T cell responses to AZD1222 COVID-19 vaccine. The protocol was immunoSEQ multiplex PCR, while the TCRdb copy is restricted to in-frame clones and leaves out a portion. This repertoire shows around 150,000 clones, roughly 90% found once; its top ten account for 1.5% to 2%. The sequenced sample was peripheral blood, obtained on day 0 of AZD1222 vaccination. The receptors come from an adult in good health.

The V and J genes are TRBV4-2 and TRBJ1-3; D unclear. The CDR3 totals 14 residues. Germline V gene sequence: CDR1 LGHNA, CDR2 YNFKEQ. V lost 0 bases and J lost 6, with 9 bases in between. CDR3 bases: TGTGCCAGCAGCCAAGATGGAGTGGCAAACACCATATATTTT. Residues: CASSQDGVANTIYF.

This clone came up once. The rearrangement uses TRBV30 and TRBJ1-2; D uncertain. The CDR3 length is 15 residues. From germline, CDR1 is GTSNPN and CDR2 SVGIG (reference sequence). The germline V and J ends were trimmed by 3 bases and 1 base, with 15 bases remaining between them. CDR3 sequence reads: CAWSLLAVNNYGYTF. CDR3 DNA sequence: TGTGCCTGGAGCCTTTTAGCAGTAAATAACTATGGCTACACCTTC. Full variable domain (outside the CDR3, taken from reference TRBV30 and TRBJ1-2): SQTIHQWPATLVQPVGSPLSLECTVEGTSNPNLYWYRQAAGRGLQLLFYSVGIGQISSEVPQNLSASRPQDRQFILSSKKLLLSDSGFYLCAWSLLAVNNYGYTFGSGTRLTVV.

The genes are TRBV7-2 and TRBJ1-1, with D tentatively TRBD1 (6 bases). CDR3 length equals 14 residues. The germline V and J ends were trimmed by 6 bases and 2 bases, with 13 bases remaining between them. Germline assignment: CDR1 SGHTA and CDR2 FQGNSA. As DNA, the CDR3 is TGTGCCAGCAGTTTCGACAGGATTAACACTGAAGCTTTCTTT. Its protein is CASSFDRINTEAFF.

Only a few counts were recorded for this clone. This sequence joins TRBV18 and TRBJ1-2, with D possibly being TRBD1 (5 bases). Germline CDR1 KGHSH, CDR2 LQKENI. Trimming left V 2 bases short and J 0 bases short, with 13 bases between. The CDR3 extends over 16 amino acids. CDR3 sequence: CASSPRGSGANYGYTF. CDR3 in DNA: TGTGCCAGCTCACCAAGGGGTAGCGGGGCTAACTATGGCTACACCTTC.

CDR3 loop: CAFRYNNEQFF. DNA for the CDR3: TGTGCTTTCAGGTACAACAATGAGCAGTTCTTC. The chain recombines TRBV12-5 with TRBJ2-1; D remains unclear. The V and J ends lost 11 bases and 5 bases respectively, with 10 bases between them. The germline V gene has CDR1 LGHNT and CDR2 FRNRAP. The CDR3 has 11 residues.

The J gene is TRBJ2-7, the V gene TRBV3-1 (or the pseudogene TRBV3-2); D is undetermined. The CDR3 covers 17 residues. Deletions cut 0 bases from V and 2 bases from J, with 17 bases between. Germline V gene sequence: CDR1 LGHDT, CDR2 YNNKEL (reference sequence). The CDR3 here is CASSQDMSPEPTYEQYF. Here the CDR3 DNA reads TGTGCCAGCAGCCAAGATATGTCTCCCGAGCCGACCTACGAGCAGTACTTC.

As for this clone: One end of the junction varies from germline; a read error may be responsible. The DNA of the CDR3 is TGTGCCAGTAGCTTAATGTCAGGACCAGATACGCAGTATTTT. This sequence encodes CASSLMSGPDTQYF. The V and J genes are TRBV7-3 and TRBJ2-3; D is ambiguous. The CDR3 is 14 amino acids. Germline values: CDR1 SGHTA, CDR2 FQGTGA.

This clone has only one observation. This rearrangement joins TRBV14 to TRBJ1-2, with D possibly being TRBD1 (5 bases). This CDR3 is built from 14 residues. The V gene lost 4 bases and the J gene lost 2 bases, with 11 bases spanning the gap. Germline V CDR1 and CDR2: SGHDN, FVKESK. This chain's CDR3 is CASSLTVPNYGYTF. The CDR3 DNA reads as TGTGCCAGCAGCCTGACAGTCCCCAACTATGGCTACACCTTC. The full variable domain, with the rest looked up from reference TRBV14 and TRBJ1-2, is EAGVTQFPSHSVIEKGQTVTLRCDPISGHDNLYWYRRVMGKEIKFLLHFVKESKQDESGMPNNRFLAERTGGTYSTLKVQPAELEDSGVYFCASSLTVPNYGYTFGSGTRLTVV.

The chain couples TRBV7-3 to TRBJ2-7; D is uncertain. The germline CDR1 and CDR2 sequences are SGHTA and FQGTGA. This CDR3 has 15 residues. The V end lost 2 bases, the J end lost 3 bases, and 14 bases lay between the germline ends. CDR3 in DNA: TGTGCCAGCAGCTTACCCTCGGTCCGGAGCTACGAGCAGTACTTC. It yields the protein CASSLPSVRSYEQYF.

The chain recombines TRBV18 with TRBJ2-7; TRBD1 aligns across 11 bases. CDR1 KGHSH and CDR2 LQKENI come from the germline V gene. V lost 5 bases and J lost 5; bases outside the gene matches: 8. This CDR3 contains 15 residues. This chain's CDR3 is CASSTSGQGGNEQYF. The CDR3 DNA sequence: TGTGCCAGCTCAACGTCGGGACAGGGGGGGAACGAGCAGTACTTC. Combining the CDR3 with reference TRBV18 and TRBJ2-7 gives the whole variable domain NAGVMQNPRHLVRRRGQEARLRCSPMKGHSHVYWYRQLPEEGLKFMVYLQKENIIDESGMPKERFSAEFPKEGPSILRIQQVVRGDSAAYFCASSTSGQGGNEQYFGPGTRLTVT.

The CDR3 protein is CASSVAPDTQYF. Here the CDR3 DNA reads TGTGCCAGCAGCGTAGCCCCCGATACGCAGTATTTT. The chain uses TRBV9 and TRBJ2-3; D is uncertain. Looked up from germline, CDR1 is SGDLS and CDR2 is YYNGEE. The CDR3 extends over 12 amino acids. Trimming took 0 bases from V and 6 from J, leaving 5 bases between them.

V gene TRBV25-1 combines with J gene TRBJ2-5; tentative D call: TRBD1 (5 bases). Germline CDR1 MGHDK, CDR2 SYGVNS. V was clipped by 10 bases and J by 4 bases, with 10 bases between them. This CDR3 contains 11 residues. The CDR3 is CATGTGETQYF. CDR3 nucleotide sequence: TGTGCCACCGGAACAGGAGAGACCCAGTACTTC.

This clone has only a few counts. The chain recombines TRBV28 with TRBJ2-5, with D perhaps matching TRBD1 (6 bases). In germline, CDR1 is MDHEN, CDR2 SYDVKM. The ends were cut back, 5 bases at V and 4 bases at J, with 11 bases in the middle. This CDR3 has 13 residues. The DNA for the CDR3 is TGTGCCAGCAGTGGAGACAGGAGAGAGACCCAGTACTTC. Its protein product is CASSGDRRETQYF.